This entry concerns a single TCR beta chain. Its antigen is currently unknown. This sample is part of a study of blood T cells in healthy people across ages. Study-level findings and limits: Compared with aged donors, long-lived donors showed fewer expanded clones, suggesting selection.

Using a J-beta primer mix together with a sample-barcoded 5' primer, a second PCR was run for roughly 6 to 12 cycles. Through a template-switch adaptor with 12 random nucleotides, each cDNA molecule received a tag. Each of the samples gave a minimum of 2.5 million paired-end reads that contained CDR3. TCRdb re-analysed the 5' RACE reads in MiXCR, keeping a single row per CDR3 protein. The sample carries fewer than 2,000,000 distinct CDR3 sequences, about 35% recorded once. Material: blood. This TCR derives from a woman aged 25 to 39 in good health.

CDR3 sequence (DNA): TGTGCCAGCAGTGAAGCGGGGAAGGATACGCAGTATTTT. This sequence encodes CASSEAGKDTQYF. The chain uses TRBV2 and TRBJ2-3; D gene uncertain. Germline CDR1 reads SNHLY; CDR2 reads FYNNEI. This CDR3 spans 13 amino acids. Trimming pared 0 bases from V and 6 bases from J, leaving 7 bases between.